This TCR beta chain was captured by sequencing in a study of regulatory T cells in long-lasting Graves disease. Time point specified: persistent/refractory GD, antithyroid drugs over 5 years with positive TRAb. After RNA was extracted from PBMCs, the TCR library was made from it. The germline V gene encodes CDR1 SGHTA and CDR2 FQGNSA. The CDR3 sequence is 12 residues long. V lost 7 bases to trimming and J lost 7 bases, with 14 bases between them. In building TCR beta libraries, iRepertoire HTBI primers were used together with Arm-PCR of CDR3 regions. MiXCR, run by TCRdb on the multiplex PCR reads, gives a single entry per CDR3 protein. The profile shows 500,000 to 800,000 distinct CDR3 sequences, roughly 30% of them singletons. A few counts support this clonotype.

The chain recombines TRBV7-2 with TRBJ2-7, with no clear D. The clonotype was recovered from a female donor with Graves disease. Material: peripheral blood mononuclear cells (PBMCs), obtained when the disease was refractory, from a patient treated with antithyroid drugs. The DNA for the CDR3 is TGTGCCAGCACTTCCCCGCAGCCAGAGCAGTACTTC. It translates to CASTSPQPEQYF.